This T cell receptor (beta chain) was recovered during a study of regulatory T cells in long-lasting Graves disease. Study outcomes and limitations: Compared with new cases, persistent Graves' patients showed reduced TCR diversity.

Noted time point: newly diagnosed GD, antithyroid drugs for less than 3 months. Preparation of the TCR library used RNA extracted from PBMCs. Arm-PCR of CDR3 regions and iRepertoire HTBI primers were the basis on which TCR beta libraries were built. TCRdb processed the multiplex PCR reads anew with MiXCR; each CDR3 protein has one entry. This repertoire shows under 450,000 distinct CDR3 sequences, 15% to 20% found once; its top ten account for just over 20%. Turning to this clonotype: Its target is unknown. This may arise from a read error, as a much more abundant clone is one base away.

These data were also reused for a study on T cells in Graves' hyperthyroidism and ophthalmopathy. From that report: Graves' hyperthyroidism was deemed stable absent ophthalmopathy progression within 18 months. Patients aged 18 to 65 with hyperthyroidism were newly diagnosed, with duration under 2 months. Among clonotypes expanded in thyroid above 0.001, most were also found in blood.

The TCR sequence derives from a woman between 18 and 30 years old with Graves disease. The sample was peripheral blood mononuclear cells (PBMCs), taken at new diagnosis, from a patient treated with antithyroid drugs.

The CDR3 protein is CASSPRRGKLNTEAFF. The CDR3 nucleotides read TGTGCCAGCAGCCCGCGACGGGGGAAATTGAACACTGAAGCTTTCTTT. This chain joins TRBV7-6 and TRBJ1-1, with D possibly matching TRBD1 (5 bases). The V end was cut by 5 bases, the J end by 0 bases, with 16 bases between. In germline, CDR1 is SGHVS, CDR2 FNYEAQ. The CDR3 is made up of 16 amino acids. The whole variable domain, remainder taken from reference TRBV7-6 and TRBJ1-1, is GAGVSQSPRYKVTKRGQDVALRCDPISGHVSLYWYRQALGQGPEFLTYFNYEAQQDKSGLPNDRFSAERPEGSISTLTIQRTEQRDSAMYRCASSPRRGKLNTEAFFGQGTRLTVV.